A selection of T cell receptor beta chains follows, all from one sample in a study of T-cell reconstitution after alpha-beta-depleted transplantation in children. From the PCR reads, TCRdb called clonotypes with MiXCR, one entry per CDR3 protein. The sample has about 500,000 distinct CDR3 sequences; approximately 30% are singletons. This specimen consisted of PBMCs from the stem cell graft donor, obtained from the stem cell graft. These receptors came from a human donor who donated a stem cell graft to a child with aplastic anemia. Each CDR3 is given with its conserved first and last residue. Fields, in order: D gene, clone size, CDR3 length, V gene, J gene, CDR3 protein, CDR3 DNA. D genes are given only for firm matches. Part of the rows lack a size; the others show once, few, many or a class for expanded clones.

TRBD1,few,14,TRBV6-1,TRBJ1-1,CASSRDRVGPEAFF,TGTGCCAGCAGCAGGGACAGGGTAGGTCCTGAAGCTTTCTTT
TRBD1,few,14,TRBV6-1,TRBJ1-2,CASRTQGVNYGYTF,TGTGCCAGCAGGACACAGGGGGTTAACTATGGCTACACCTTC
TRBD2,-,15,TRBV5-5,TRBJ2-1,CASSGGLAVYNEQFF,TGTGCCAGCAGCGGGGGACTAGCAGTCTACAATGAGCAGTTCTTC
-,-,21,TRBV21-1,TRBJ2-5,CASSNGGRSSGLAGYGETQYF,TGTGCCAGCAGCAACGGTGGCCGATCTTCAGGGCTAGCGGGATATGGGGAGACCCAGTACTTC
TRBD2,-,17,TRBV10-3,TRBJ2-3,CAAQSASGRNGTDTQYF,TGTGCCGCCCAGTCGGCTAGCGGGAGGAATGGCACAGATACGCAGTATTTT
TRBD1,few,16,TRBV4-3,TRBJ2-4,CASSATDRGHGNIQYF,TGCGCCAGCAGCGCCACGGACAGGGGGCACGGGAACATTCAGTACTTC
-,-,15,TRBV5-6,TRBJ2-4,CASRHGDYPKNIQYF,TGTGCCAGCAGACACGGCGATTATCCCAAAAACATTCAGTACTTC
TRBD2,few,16,TRBV7-2,TRBJ2-3,CASSLVLAAAGGTQYF,TGTGCCAGCAGCTTAGTGCTAGCGGCAGCGGGGGGTACGCAGTATTTT
-,-,11,TRBV20-1,TRBJ1-1,CSARRQTEAFF,TGCAGTGCTAGAAGGCAGACTGAAGCTTTCTTT
TRBD1,-,13,TRBV10-3,TRBJ2-1,CAISAGTGGGQFF,TGTGCCATCAGCGCCGGGACAGGGGGCGGGCAGTTCTTC
-,-,12,TRBV5-1,TRBJ1-1,CASSLETPGAFF,TGCGCCAGCAGCTTGGAGACACCGGGAGCTTTCTTT
-,-,14,TRBV20-1,TRBJ2-7,CSARVGATPYEQYF,TGCAGTGCTAGAGTGGGCGCTACACCCTACGAGCAGTACTTC
-,few,13,TRBV5-1,TRBJ2-5,CASSKQIGETQYF,TGCGCCAGCAGCAAACAGATCGGGGAGACCCAGTACTTC
-,-,14,TRBV12-3/TRBV12-4,TRBJ1-1,CASSPDGSLGEAFF,TGTGCCAGCAGCCCTGACGGGTCCCTGGGGGAAGCTTTCTTT
-,-,14,TRBV20-1,TRBJ1-3,CSARDGNSGNTIYF,TGCAGTGCCCGTGACGGAAACTCTGGAAACACCATATATTTT
-,-,13,TRBV9,TRBJ1-2,CASSDPSFAGYTF,TGTGCCAGCAGCGACCCCAGTTTTGCGGGCTACACCTTC
-,-,11,TRBV28,TRBJ1-1,CASKVNTEAFF,TGTGCCAGCAAGGTGAACACTGAAGCTTTCTTT
-,-,14,TRBV20-1,TRBJ2-5,CSARGVAYKETQYF,TGCAGTGCTAGAGGCGTAGCGTATAAAGAGACCCAGTACTTC
-,-,16,TRBV5-8,TRBJ2-6,CASSLGTISGANVLTF,TGTGCCAGCAGCTTGGGGACAATTTCTGGGGCCAACGTCCTGACTTTC
-,few,12,TRBV12-3/TRBV12-4,TRBJ1-1,CASSLLVTEAFF,TGTGCCAGCAGTTTATTGGTCACTGAAGCTTTCTTT
TRBD1,-,14,TRBV7-8,TRBJ2-1,CASSRLDRGNEQFF,TGTGCCAGCAGCCGATTGGACAGGGGCAATGAGCAGTTCTTC
TRBD2,few,17,TRBV7-2,TRBJ2-1,CASSLGTRETLYNEQFF,TGTGCTAGCAGCTTAGGGACTAGGGAAACCCTTTACAATGAGCAGTTCTTC
-,few,14,TRBV20-1,TRBJ2-3,CSAPPKRVADTQYF,TGCAGTGCTCCCCCGAAGCGGGTAGCTGATACGCAGTATTTT
-,few,14,TRBV29-1,TRBJ2-2,CSVDLQGGTGELFF,TGCAGCGTTGATTTACAGGGAGGGACCGGGGAGCTGTTTTTT
-,-,16,TRBV5-5,TRBJ2-2,CASSLEVHRNTGELFF,TGTGCCAGCAGCTTGGAGGTACACCGGAACACCGGGGAGCTGTTTTTT
-,-,15,TRBV5-1,TRBJ1-1,CASSLDILGNTEAFF,TGCGCCAGCAGCTTGGATATTTTAGGGAACACTGAAGCTTTCTTT
-,few,16,TRBV4-3,TRBJ2-1,CASSQDRQSLYNEQFF,TGCGCCAGCAGCCAAGACCGGCAGTCGCTATACAATGAGCAGTTCTTC
TRBD1,-,13,TRBV27,TRBJ2-2,CASNQGASGELFF,TGTGCCAGCAATCAGGGGGCGAGCGGGGAGCTGTTTTTT
-,-,15,TRBV5-1,TRBJ2-2,CASSLAAVNTGELFF,TGCGCCAGCAGCTTGGCTGCGGTGAACACCGGGGAGCTGTTTTTT
TRBD2,-,16,TRBV2,TRBJ2-1,CASRDGTSGRKDEQFF,TGTGCCAGCCGGGACGGGACTAGCGGGAGAAAAGATGAGCAGTTCTTC
-,few,13,TRBV20-1,TRBJ2-7,CSASGAPSYEQYF,TGCAGTGCTTCAGGGGCTCCATCCTACGAGCAGTACTTC
-,few,12,TRBV6-2/TRBV6-3,TRBJ2-5,CASSYDRETQYF,TGTGCCAGCAGTTACGATCGGGAGACCCAGTACTTC
-,once,15,TRBV5-4,TRBJ2-2,CASSLEVSDTGELFF,TGTGCCAGCAGCTTGGAAGTCAGCGATACCGGGGAGCTGTTTTTT
-,-,15,TRBV18,TRBJ2-1,CASSPPGGIGNEQFF,TGTGCCAGCTCACCACCGGGGGGCATAGGCAATGAGCAGTTCTTC
-,-,15,TRBV3-1,TRBJ2-1,CASSQSPLPDNEQFF,TGTGCCAGCAGCCAATCCCCCCTACCCGACAATGAGCAGTTCTTC
TRBD1,-,17,TRBV18,TRBJ1-1,CASSPTHADRGAFKAFF,TGTGCCAGCTCACCCACCCACGCCGACAGGGGTGCCTTCAAAGCTTTCTTT
TRBD1,once,17,TRBV30,TRBJ2-1,CAWEAPGTGGRGLEQFF,TGTGCCTGGGAGGCTCCCGGGACAGGGGGAAGGGGCCTTGAGCAGTTCTTC
TRBD2,-,15,TRBV5-1,TRBJ2-3,CASSPGTTSTDTQYF,TGCGCCAGCAGCCCCGGGACTACCAGCACAGATACGCAGTATTTT
-,-,13,TRBV28,TRBJ2-7,CASSLHQLYEQYF,TGTGCCAGCAGTCTGCATCAGTTATACGAGCAGTACTTC
TRBD2,many,12,TRBV29-1,TRBJ2-7,CSVAAGRSEQYF,TGCAGCGTTGCAGCGGGGAGAAGCGAGCAGTACTTC
TRBD1,-,14,TRBV19,TRBJ2-6,CASFNPGTDNVLTF,TGTGCCAGTTTTAACCCCGGGACAGATAACGTCCTGACTTTC
-,-,15,TRBV10-3,TRBJ2-3,CAISESNDGTDTQYF,TGTGCCATCAGTGAGTCCAACGACGGCACAGATACGCAGTATTTT
-,-,14,TRBV27,TRBJ2-3,CASSSLTPTDTQYF,TGTGCCAGCAGTTCTCTTACACCTACAGATACGCAGTATTTT
-,-,13,TRBV19,TRBJ2-5,CASSGAEKETQYF,TGTGCCAGTAGTGGGGCAGAGAAAGAGACCCAGTACTTC
TRBD2,-,16,TRBV29-1,TRBJ2-7,CSVAGLAGHSSYEQYF,TGCAGCGTTGCGGGACTAGCGGGACACAGCTCCTACGAGCAGTACTTC
TRBD1,-,14,TRBV12-3/TRBV12-4,TRBJ1-5,CASSPTGDPLGEHF,TGTGCCAGCAGCCCGACAGGGGACCCACTAGGGGAGCATTTT
-,-,13,TRBV7-9,TRBJ2-7,CASTLDGTYEQYF,TGTGCCAGCACCCTCGACGGGACCTACGAGCAGTACTTC